This T cell receptor beta chain was identified in a study of identical twins listed by TCRdb under 2016. With regard to the full study: TCR alpha and beta repertoires from monozygotic twins, unrelated adults of various ages and cord blood were deep-sequenced to test whether fetal clonotypes persist. To rule out contamination, the twin experiments were replicated at different times with different library preparation protocols.

Results the study describes overall, beyond this receptor: Compared with coincidental sharing between unrelated individuals, an excess of low generation-probability sequences was observed among out-of-frame TCR alpha sequences shared between twins. Excess twin sharing in beta out-of-frame sequences was weaker because fewer shared sequences lowered the signal-to-noise ratio. Out-of-frame TCR alpha sharing in monozygotic twins was systematically underestimated by recombination models, whereas sharing between unrelated individuals was in agreement with the recombination models. Because the same donors could not be followed over many years, the conclusions depended on cross-sectional statistical analysis. Invariant T cells such as MAIT and iNKT could partly confound zero-insertion analyses, though diverse VJ usage argued against this for most clonotypes. Abundant cord blood beta clonotypes had fewer insertions, young adult naive repertoires showed a similar but weaker trend, and memory repertoires showed no such trend.

For CDR1 and CDR2, the germline V gene lists SQVTM and ANQGSEA. The CDR3, cysteine through phenylalanine, is 12 amino acids long. Only the CDR3 DNA stays, 36 bases, in frame from base 1. V is cut by 7 bases and J by 1 base, and the space between the germline ends is 10 bases. Libraries were constructed by 5' RACE. The instrument was an Illumina HiSeq 2000. Template switching introduced a universal primer binding site; the final cDNA contained a unique molecular identifier, enabling accurate counting of TCR cDNA molecules. First-strand cDNA for TCR alpha and beta chains was synthesized from specific primers in the conserved constant-segment region. To control for contamination, every cDNA library carried two barcodes: a SMART-Mk sample barcode plus Illumina barcodes. Two successive PCR steps introduced TruSeq adapter sequences along with Illumina sample barcodes. The Illumina HiSeq platform was used with custom primers to sequence TCR alpha and beta cDNA libraries. The paper's data handling went like this. MiGEC processed the raw reads to extract unique molecular identifiers, while MiXCR was used to determine the CDR3 positions. For each individual, recombination models were inferred using an EM algorithm with the repgenHMM and IGoR tools. Shared clonotype analysis was performed with the tcR package in R, normalizing sharing by the product of cloneset sizes. Out-of-frame nonproductive sequences were analyzed to study raw recombination free of thymic and clonal selection effects. The raw public reads went through TCRdb reprocessing: fastp at Q25, MiXCR clone calling, in-frame beta chains kept. Identical CDR3 proteins give one entry, which carries the most common genes and DNA. These V and J calls derive from TCRdb rather than the authors' analysis. This sample has around 450,000 distinct CDR3 sequences in its table, and approximately 15% of those were observed once. The top ten hold roughly 0.5% of the sample.

Every donor was a healthy Caucasian. The twin cohort comprised three pairs of female monozygotic twins, all aged about 18 to 29 years. Positive isolation kits from Invitrogen were used to isolate the CD4+ and CD8+ T cell populations. Comment on this clonotype: What antigen it recognizes has not been identified. No base qualities exist here, and no much larger clone lies one base off it.

These sequences were also reported in another study, on yellow fever vaccine responses in identical twins. As described in the second report: The T cell response to vaccination in identical twins was reported by the authors to appear partly convergent and partly personalized. In the study, vaccine-responding T cell clones were precisely tracked in identical twins.

The chain is encoded by TRBV29-1 joined to TRBJ1-1; the D gene cannot be named for sure. The clonotype originates from a young woman in good health. Sample: CD4+ T cells sorted from blood. The nucleotide sequence reads as follows: TGCAGCGGTGGGGATTGGAACACTGAAGCTTTCTTT. It encodes CSGGDWNTEAFF.